A selection of T cell receptor beta chains follows, all from one sample in a study of graft-versus-host responses after intestinal transplantation. Assay: immunoSEQ multiplex PCR; the TCRdb copy retains only in-frame clones and omits some. Altogether roughly 120,000 clones are present, about 95% being singletons, with the ten largest covering more than 2.5%. Which antigens these TCRs recognize remains unknown. The sequencing used unstimulated CD8+ T cells sorted from spleen or lymph node cells, collected before intestinal transplant. These receptors originate from a human donor who received an intestinal transplant. CDR3s include the opening cysteine and the closing phenylalanine or tryptophan. Each record gives: CDR3 DNA, CDR3 protein, J gene, clone size, D gene, V gene. A D gene is named only where the DNA matches it firmly. A row's size may be missing; if present it is once, few, many or a size class.

CDR3 DNA: TGTGCCAGGTCCTGCCGGGGCGGAACCCAAGAGACCCAGTACTTC
CDR3 protein: CARSCRGGTQETQYF
J gene: TRBJ2-5
clone size: -
D gene: -
V gene: TRBV28

CDR3 DNA: TGCGCCAGCAGCTTGGGGGGGCCCTACGAGCAGTACTTC
CDR3 protein: CASSLGGPYEQYF
J gene: TRBJ2-7
clone size: -
D gene: -
V gene: TRBV5-1

CDR3 DNA: TGTGCCAGTAGTAGATCGACAGGGTGGATGAACTATGGCTACACCTTC
CDR3 protein: CASSRSTGWMNYGYTF
J gene: TRBJ1-2
clone size: -
D gene: TRBD1
V gene: TRBV19

CDR3 DNA: TGTGCCAGCAGTTTTTACAGGCTCTCTGGGGCCAACGTCCTGACTTTC
CDR3 protein: CASSFYRLSGANVLTF
J gene: TRBJ2-6
clone size: once
D gene: -
V gene: TRBV28

CDR3 DNA: TGTGCCAGCAGCACGACAGGGGCGGGGGTTGAAAAACTGTTTTTT
CDR3 protein: CASSTTGAGVEKLFF
J gene: TRBJ1-4
clone size: -
D gene: TRBD1
V gene: TRBV7-9

CDR3 DNA: TGTGCCAGCAGTGAAGCGGGATCCTACTCCTACGAGCAGTACTTC
CDR3 protein: CASSEAGSYSYEQYF
J gene: TRBJ2-7
clone size: -
D gene: -
V gene: TRBV6-1

CDR3 DNA: TGTGCCAGCAGCCCCGGTGACAAACACGAGCAGTACTTC
CDR3 protein: CASSPGDKHEQYF
J gene: TRBJ2-7
clone size: -
D gene: -
V gene: TRBV7-3

CDR3 DNA: TGTGCCAGCAGTGAAGCGGGACTAGCCGGTGTCTACGAGCAGTACTTC
CDR3 protein: CASSEAGLAGVYEQYF
J gene: TRBJ2-7
clone size: once
D gene: TRBD2
V gene: TRBV2

CDR3 DNA: TGTGCCAGCAGTTTTGGGGCTGGACAGCACGGTGAGCAGTTCTTC
CDR3 protein: CASSFGAGQHGEQFF
J gene: TRBJ2-1
clone size: -
D gene: -
V gene: TRBV28

CDR3 DNA: TGCGCCAGCAGCTTTATGGGAACAGGAAACACCATATATTTT
CDR3 protein: CASSFMGTGNTIYF
J gene: TRBJ1-3
clone size: -
D gene: -
V gene: TRBV5-1

CDR3 DNA: TGTGCCTGGCTCAGCCAGCGTTATAACAAAAGTCGGGCCAACGTCCTGACTTTC
CDR3 protein: CAWLSQRYNKSRANVLTF
J gene: TRBJ2-6
clone size: once
D gene: -
V gene: TRBV30

CDR3 DNA: TGTGCCAGCAGCCCCGTCGAGGGTAGTAGCTCCTACAATGAGCAGTTCTTC
CDR3 protein: CASSPVEGSSSYNEQFF
J gene: TRBJ2-1
clone size: -
D gene: -
V gene: TRBV7-9

CDR3 DNA: TGTGCCAGCAGTCGACGGAACAATGAAAAACTGTTTTTT
CDR3 protein: CASSRRNNEKLFF
J gene: TRBJ1-4
clone size: -
D gene: -
V gene: TRBV7-9

CDR3 DNA: TGTGCCAGCAGTTACTCGCCCGGGGAGGGTCAGCCCCAGCATTTT
CDR3 protein: CASSYSPGEGQPQHF
J gene: TRBJ1-5
clone size: -
D gene: -
V gene: TRBV6-6

CDR3 DNA: TGTGCCAGCAGTTTAATTGGGCTAGCGGGATACAATGAGCAGTTCTTC
CDR3 protein: CASSLIGLAGYNEQFF
J gene: TRBJ2-1
clone size: -
D gene: TRBD2
V gene: TRBV28

CDR3 DNA: TGTGCCAGCAGCTTCACAGGTACCTACGAGCAGTACTTC
CDR3 protein: CASSFTGTYEQYF
J gene: TRBJ2-7
clone size: -
D gene: -
V gene: TRBV7-9

CDR3 DNA: TGTGCCAGCAGTCCCCTCGACAGGGTGGACTACGAGCAGTACTTC
CDR3 protein: CASSPLDRVDYEQYF
J gene: TRBJ2-7
clone size: -
D gene: TRBD1
V gene: TRBV27

CDR3 DNA: TGTGCCAGCAGCTCGGAGGACAGTTACAATCAGCCCCAGCATTTT
CDR3 protein: CASSSEDSYNQPQHF
J gene: TRBJ1-5
clone size: -
D gene: -
V gene: TRBV5-8

CDR3 DNA: TGTGCCAGCAGCCAGGGACAGGAGAATGAAAAACTGTTTTTT
CDR3 protein: CASSQGQENEKLFF
J gene: TRBJ1-4
clone size: -
D gene: TRBD1
V gene: TRBV7-9

CDR3 DNA: TGTGCCAGTAGCGGACAGGGCAAGCATCAGCCCCAGCATTTT
CDR3 protein: CASSGQGKHQPQHF
J gene: TRBJ1-5
clone size: -
D gene: TRBD1
V gene: TRBV19

CDR3 DNA: TGCGCCAGCAGCGACAGGGTCTCCAATGAGCAGTTCTTC
CDR3 protein: CASSDRVSNEQFF
J gene: TRBJ2-1
clone size: -
D gene: TRBD1
V gene: TRBV10-1

CDR3 DNA: TGTGCCAGCAGCCAAGAGGGCTTGATTGTAGAGACCCAGTACTTC
CDR3 protein: CASSQEGLIVETQYF
J gene: TRBJ2-5
clone size: -
D gene: -
V gene: TRBV4-2

CDR3 DNA: TGTGCCAGCAGCCAAGAGCTTCTTAGCAATCAGCCCCAGCATTTT
CDR3 protein: CASSQELLSNQPQHF
J gene: TRBJ1-5
clone size: -
D gene: -
V gene: TRBV4-2

CDR3 DNA: TGTGCCAGTAGTATTGCGGACAGCTCTGGAAACACCATATATTTT
CDR3 protein: CASSIADSSGNTIYF
J gene: TRBJ1-3
clone size: -
D gene: -
V gene: TRBV19

CDR3 DNA: TGCGCCAGCAGCTACAATCTGGGGGGAGGTGAAGCTTTCTTT
CDR3 protein: CASSYNLGGGEAFF
J gene: TRBJ1-1
clone size: -
D gene: -
V gene: TRBV5-1

CDR3 DNA: TGTGCCAGCAGCCCTCACAGGGGCGAGCAGTTCTTC
CDR3 protein: CASSPHRGEQFF
J gene: TRBJ2-1
clone size: -
D gene: TRBD1
V gene: TRBV7-3

CDR3 DNA: TGTGCCAGTAGTATGGAGACAGGGCCCGAGCAGTACTTC
CDR3 protein: CASSMETGPEQYF
J gene: TRBJ2-7
clone size: -
D gene: TRBD1
V gene: TRBV19

CDR3 DNA: TGTGCCAGCAGGGACGGGGGTCCTAATGAAAAACTGTTTTTT
CDR3 protein: CASRDGGPNEKLFF
J gene: TRBJ1-4
clone size: -
D gene: -
V gene: TRBV11-2

CDR3 DNA: TGTGCCAGCCTAGGTGGGACAGCCGAACAGCCCCAGCATTTT
CDR3 protein: CASLGGTAEQPQHF
J gene: TRBJ1-5
clone size: -
D gene: TRBD1
V gene: TRBV28

CDR3 DNA: TGTGCCAGCAAATCACGGCGGGACCCCTACGAGCAGTACTTC
CDR3 protein: CASKSRRDPYEQYF
J gene: TRBJ2-7
clone size: -
D gene: -
V gene: TRBV6-1

CDR3 DNA: TGCGCCAGCAGCCTCGACGGGAGACGGGGCACAGATACGCAGTATTTT
CDR3 protein: CASSLDGRRGTDTQYF
J gene: TRBJ2-3
clone size: -
D gene: -
V gene: TRBV4-1

CDR3 DNA: TGCGCCAGCAGCTTTTCGGGAGGATCCTACGAGCAGTACTTC
CDR3 protein: CASSFSGGSYEQYF
J gene: TRBJ2-7
clone size: -
D gene: TRBD2
V gene: TRBV4-3

CDR3 DNA: TGTGCCAGCAGCTTAGCCCAAACTGAAGCTTTCTTT
CDR3 protein: CASSLAQTEAFF
J gene: TRBJ1-1
clone size: -
D gene: -
V gene: TRBV7-9

CDR3 DNA: TGTGCCAGCAGCCCCCTTGGCCCCACAGATACGCAGTATTTT
CDR3 protein: CASSPLGPTDTQYF
J gene: TRBJ2-3
clone size: -
D gene: -
V gene: TRBV11-2

CDR3 DNA: TGTGCCAGCAGCTTAATAGGTACAGCGGGAGGGCAGATGAGCTCCTACAATGAGCAGTTCTTC
CDR3 protein: CASSLIGTAGGQMSSYNEQFF
J gene: TRBJ2-1
clone size: -
D gene: TRBD2
V gene: TRBV7-3

CDR3 DNA: TGTGCCAGCAGCCAAGGAACAGGGAGAAACTACGAGCAGTACTTC
CDR3 protein: CASSQGTGRNYEQYF
J gene: TRBJ2-7
clone size: -
D gene: -
V gene: TRBV14

CDR3 DNA: TGTGCCAGCAGTTTATCGGGCGAATATGGCTACACCTTC
CDR3 protein: CASSLSGEYGYTF
J gene: TRBJ1-2
clone size: -
D gene: -
V gene: TRBV27

CDR3 DNA: TGTGCCAGCAGCCAGGGACAGGGGATTCCCAACGAGCAGTACTTC
CDR3 protein: CASSQGQGIPNEQYF
J gene: TRBJ2-7
clone size: -
D gene: TRBD1
V gene: TRBV7-9

CDR3 DNA: TGCGCCGCGGGGCCTTCCTACGAGCAGTACTTC
CDR3 protein: CAAGPSYEQYF
J gene: TRBJ2-7
clone size: -
D gene: -
V gene: TRBV4-1

CDR3 DNA: TGTGCCAGCAGTTACTCGAAGACAAACACTGAAGCTTTCTTT
CDR3 protein: CASSYSKTNTEAFF
J gene: TRBJ1-1
clone size: -
D gene: -
V gene: TRBV6-6

CDR3 DNA: TGTGCCAGCAGGACAGGGGCGAACACTGAAGCTTTCTTT
CDR3 protein: CASRTGANTEAFF
J gene: TRBJ1-1
clone size: -
D gene: TRBD1
V gene: TRBV28

CDR3 DNA: TGTGCCAGCGGGAACAGGGAAGCTGAAGCTTTCTTT
CDR3 protein: CASGNREAEAFF
J gene: TRBJ1-1
clone size: -
D gene: -
V gene: TRBV6-1

CDR3 DNA: TGTGCCAGCAGCGTAGAGGGGGGGCCATCCTACGAGCAGTACTTC
CDR3 protein: CASSVEGGPSYEQYF
J gene: TRBJ2-7
clone size: -
D gene: -
V gene: TRBV9

CDR3 DNA: TGTGCCAGCAGCTTAGATAGACAGGGAGGGGCTGAAGCTTTCTTT
CDR3 protein: CASSLDRQGGAEAFF
J gene: TRBJ1-1
clone size: -
D gene: TRBD1
V gene: TRBV11-2

CDR3 DNA: TGTGCCAGCAGCGCCGCGGGACCAGGAGAGCAGTACTTC
CDR3 protein: CASSAAGPGEQYF
J gene: TRBJ2-7
clone size: -
D gene: -
V gene: TRBV9

CDR3 DNA: TGTGCCAGCAGGGATGAGCAGTTCTTC
CDR3 protein: CASRDEQFF
J gene: TRBJ2-1
clone size: -
D gene: -
V gene: TRBV2

CDR3 DNA: TGTGCCAGCAGTTTATGCCCGGGCACCAGATACTATGGCTACACCTTC
CDR3 protein: CASSLCPGTRYYGYTF
J gene: TRBJ1-2
clone size: once
D gene: -
V gene: TRBV28

CDR3 DNA: TGTGCCAGCAGCGTAGGAATAGCAACTAATGAAAAACTGTTTTTT
CDR3 protein: CASSVGIATNEKLFF
J gene: TRBJ1-4
clone size: once
D gene: -
V gene: TRBV9

CDR3 DNA: TGCGCCAGCAGCCAAGATCTGGCGGGGGGCTACGATACGCAGTATTTT
CDR3 protein: CASSQDLAGGYDTQYF
J gene: TRBJ2-3
clone size: -
D gene: TRBD2
V gene: TRBV4-1

CDR3 DNA: TGCGCCAGCAGCTTCAGGGTTTCTAGCTCTGGGGCCAACGTCCTGACTTTC
CDR3 protein: CASSFRVSSSGANVLTF
J gene: TRBJ2-6
clone size: -
D gene: -
V gene: TRBV5-1